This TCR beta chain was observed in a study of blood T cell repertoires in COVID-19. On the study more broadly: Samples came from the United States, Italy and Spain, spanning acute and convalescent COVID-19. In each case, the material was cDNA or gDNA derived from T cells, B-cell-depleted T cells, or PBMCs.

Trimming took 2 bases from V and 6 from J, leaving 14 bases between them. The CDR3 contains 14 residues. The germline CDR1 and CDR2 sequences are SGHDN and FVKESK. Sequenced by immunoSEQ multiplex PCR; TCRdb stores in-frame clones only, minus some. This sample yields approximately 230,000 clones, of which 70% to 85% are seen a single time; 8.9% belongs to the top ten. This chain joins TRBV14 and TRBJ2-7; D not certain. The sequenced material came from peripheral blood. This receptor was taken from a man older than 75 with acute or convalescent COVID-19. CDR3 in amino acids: CASSQRPGISEQYF. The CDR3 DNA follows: TGTGCCAGCAGCCAACGACCGGGTATATCCGAGCAGTACTTC.